The rows below give T cell receptor beta chains drawn from one sample of a study of OX40 agonist ivuxolimab in advanced cancers. Measured with immunoSEQ multiplex PCR; TCRdb has only the in-frame clones, and not every one. The data show some 60,000 clones, with around nine tenths seen just once and 0.85% to 1.4% held by the top ten. The sequences come from CD4+ or CD8+ T cells sorted from blood, collected in a trial of the OX40 agonist ivuxolimab. The origin of the receptors is an adult with an advanced solid tumor such as melanoma, head and neck, liver or kidney cancer. The CDR3 runs from the conserved cysteine through the conserved F or W.

J gene,V gene,CDR3 protein
TRBJ2-5,TRBV6-1,CASSEHSGSETQYF
TRBJ1-2,TRBV6-1,CASTLALTPDYTF
TRBJ2-7,TRBV6-5,CASSYYNRDRDEQYF
TRBJ2-7,TRBV5-4,CASSAGLAGVDEQYF
TRBJ1-4,TRBV6-5,CASSYRGAGDEKLFF
TRBJ2-5,TRBV16,CASSQGTQETQYF
TRBJ2-5,TRBV5-6,CASSLSRQLAGGRLETQYF
TRBJ1-6,TRBV7-2,CASRPGGGGTNSPLHF
TRBJ1-1,TRBV7-2,CASSLAQVPSTEAFF
TRBJ2-7,TRBV28,CASIHRDRGYEQYF
TRBJ1-1,TRBV18,CASSPGQYTEAFF
TRBJ1-4,TRBV5-4,CASTGDRVGEKLFF
TRBJ2-2,TRBV10-3,CAIKAGQGSDGTGELFF
TRBJ2-5,TRBV7-9,CASSLASRELETQYF
TRBJ1-2,TRBV9,CASSVEQVGYGYTF
TRBJ2-2,TRBV9,CASSPGTQMNTGELFF